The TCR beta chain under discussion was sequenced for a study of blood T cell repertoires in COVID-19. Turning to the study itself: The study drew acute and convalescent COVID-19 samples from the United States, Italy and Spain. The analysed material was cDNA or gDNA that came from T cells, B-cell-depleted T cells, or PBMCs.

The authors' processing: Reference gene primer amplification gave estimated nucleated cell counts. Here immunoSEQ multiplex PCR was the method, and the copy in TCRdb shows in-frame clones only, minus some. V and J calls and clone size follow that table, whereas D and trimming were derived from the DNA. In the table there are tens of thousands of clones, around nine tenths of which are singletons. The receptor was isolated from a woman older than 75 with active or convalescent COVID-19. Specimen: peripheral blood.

DNA of the CDR3: TGTGCCAGTAGTAGCGGTTCACCCCTCCACTTT. Translating gives CASSSGSPLHF. V gene TRBV19 combines with J gene TRBJ1-6; no reliable D call. Trimming cost V 4 bases and J 9 bases, with 4 bases left between them. The CDR3 runs to 11 residues. CDR1 is LNHDA, CDR2 SQIVND, per germline (reference sequence).